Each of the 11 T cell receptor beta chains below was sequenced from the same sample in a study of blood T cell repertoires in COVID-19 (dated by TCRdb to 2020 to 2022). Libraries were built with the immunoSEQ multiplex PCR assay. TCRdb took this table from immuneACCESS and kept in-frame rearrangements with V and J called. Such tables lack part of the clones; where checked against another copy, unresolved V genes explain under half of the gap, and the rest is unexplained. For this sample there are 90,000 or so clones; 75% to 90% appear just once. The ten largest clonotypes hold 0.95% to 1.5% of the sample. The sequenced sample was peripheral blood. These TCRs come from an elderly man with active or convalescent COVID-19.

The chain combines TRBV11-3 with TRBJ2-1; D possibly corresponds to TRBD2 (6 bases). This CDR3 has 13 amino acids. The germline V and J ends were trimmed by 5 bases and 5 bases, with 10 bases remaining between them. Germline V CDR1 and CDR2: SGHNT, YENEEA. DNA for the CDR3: TGTGCCAGCAGCCTCGGGAGAAACAATGAGCAGTTCTTC. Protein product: CASSLGRNNEQFF. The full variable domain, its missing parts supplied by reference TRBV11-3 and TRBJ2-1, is EAGVVQSPRYKIIEKKQPVAFWCNPISGHNTLYWYLQNLGQGPELLIRYENEEAVDDSQLPKDRFSAERLKGVDSTLKIQPAELGDSAVYLCASSLGRNNEQFFGPGTRLTVL.

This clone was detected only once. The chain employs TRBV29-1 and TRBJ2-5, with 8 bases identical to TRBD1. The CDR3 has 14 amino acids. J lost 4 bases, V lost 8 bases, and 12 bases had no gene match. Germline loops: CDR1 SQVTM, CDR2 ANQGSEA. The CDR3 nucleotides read TGCAGCATGACGACGGGACAGGCGGGAGAGACCCAGTACTTC. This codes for CSMTTGQAGETQYF.

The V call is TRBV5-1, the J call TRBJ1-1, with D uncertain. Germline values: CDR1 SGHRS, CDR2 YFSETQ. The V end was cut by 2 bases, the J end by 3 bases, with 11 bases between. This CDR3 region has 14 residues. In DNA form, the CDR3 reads TGCGCCAGCAGCTTAGGAGGGAGCGACACTGAAGCTTTCTTT. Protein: CASSLGGSDTEAFF. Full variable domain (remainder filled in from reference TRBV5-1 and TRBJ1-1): KAGVTQTPRYLIKTRGQQVTLSCSPISGHRSVSWYQQTPGQGLQFLFEYFSETQRNKGNFPGRFSGRQFSNSRSEMNVSTLELGDSALYLCASSLGGSDTEAFFGQGTRLTVV.

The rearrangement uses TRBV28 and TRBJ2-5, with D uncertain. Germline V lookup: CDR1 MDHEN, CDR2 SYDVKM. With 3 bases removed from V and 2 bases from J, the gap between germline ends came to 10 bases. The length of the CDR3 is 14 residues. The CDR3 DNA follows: TGTGCCAGCAGTTTTAACAGAAAACAAGAGACCCAGTACTTC. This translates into CASSFNRKQETQYF.

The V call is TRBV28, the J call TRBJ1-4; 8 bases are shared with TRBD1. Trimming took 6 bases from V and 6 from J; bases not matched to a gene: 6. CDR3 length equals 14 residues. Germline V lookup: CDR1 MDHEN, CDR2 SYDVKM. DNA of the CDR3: TGTGCCAGCAGCCCCGGACAGGGATATGAAAAACTGTTTTTT. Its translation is CASSPGQGYEKLFF.

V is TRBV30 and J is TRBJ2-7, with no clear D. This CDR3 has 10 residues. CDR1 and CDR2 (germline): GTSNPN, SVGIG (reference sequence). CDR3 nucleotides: TGTGCATACGGCCGGGACGAGCAGTACTTC. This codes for CAYGRDEQYF.

The CDR3 sequence: CASSQASSGMETQYF. The CDR3 DNA reads TGTGCCAGCAGCCAAGCTTCCAGCGGGATGGAGACCCAGTACTTC. The chain joins TRBV4-2 to TRBJ2-5; 7 bases are a match to TRBD2. The length of the CDR3 is 15 residues. After removal of 1 base from V and 5 bases from J, the junction contained 7 bases not matched to a gene. Germline V gene data show CDR1 as LGHNA and CDR2 as YNFKEQ.

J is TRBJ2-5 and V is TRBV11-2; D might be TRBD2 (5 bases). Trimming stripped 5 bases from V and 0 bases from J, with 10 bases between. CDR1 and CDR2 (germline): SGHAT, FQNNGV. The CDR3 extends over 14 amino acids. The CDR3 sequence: CASSPRGDQETQYF. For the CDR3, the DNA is TGTGCCAGCAGCCCACGGGGAGACCAAGAGACCCAGTACTTC. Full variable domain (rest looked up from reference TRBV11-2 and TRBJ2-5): EAGVAQSPRYKIIEKRQSVAFWCNPISGHATLYWYQQILGQGPKLLIQFQNNGVVDDSQLPKDRFSAERLKGVDSTLKIQPAKLEDSAVYLCASSPRGDQETQYFGPGTRLLVL.

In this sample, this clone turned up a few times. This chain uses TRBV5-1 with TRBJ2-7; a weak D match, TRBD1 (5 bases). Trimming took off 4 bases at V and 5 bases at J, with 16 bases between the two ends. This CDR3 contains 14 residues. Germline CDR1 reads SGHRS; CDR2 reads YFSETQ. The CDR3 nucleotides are TGCGCCAGCAGCCCCGCCGCAGGGTCCCACGAGCAGTACTTC. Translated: CASSPAAGSHEQYF.

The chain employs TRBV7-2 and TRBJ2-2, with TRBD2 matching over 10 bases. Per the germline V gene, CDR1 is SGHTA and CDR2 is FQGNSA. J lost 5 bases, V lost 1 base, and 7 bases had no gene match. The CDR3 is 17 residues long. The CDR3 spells CASSLVSSGSVTGELFF. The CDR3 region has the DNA TGTGCCAGCAGCTTAGTTTCTAGCGGGAGTGTTACCGGGGAGCTGTTTTTT. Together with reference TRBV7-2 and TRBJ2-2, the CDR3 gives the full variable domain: GAGVSQSPSNKVTEKGKDVELRCDPISGHTALYWYRQSLGQGLEFLIYFQGNSAPDKSGLPSDRFSAERTGGSVSTLTIQRTQQEDSAVYLCASSLVSSGSVTGELFFGEGSRLTVL.

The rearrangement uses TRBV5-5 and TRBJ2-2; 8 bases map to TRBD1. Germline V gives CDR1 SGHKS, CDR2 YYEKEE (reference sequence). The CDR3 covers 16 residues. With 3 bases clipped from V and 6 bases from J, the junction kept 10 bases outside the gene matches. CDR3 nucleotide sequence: TGTGCCAGCAGCTCCGGGACAGGCAGATACTCCGGGGAGCTGTTTTTT. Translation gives CASSSGTGRYSGELFF.